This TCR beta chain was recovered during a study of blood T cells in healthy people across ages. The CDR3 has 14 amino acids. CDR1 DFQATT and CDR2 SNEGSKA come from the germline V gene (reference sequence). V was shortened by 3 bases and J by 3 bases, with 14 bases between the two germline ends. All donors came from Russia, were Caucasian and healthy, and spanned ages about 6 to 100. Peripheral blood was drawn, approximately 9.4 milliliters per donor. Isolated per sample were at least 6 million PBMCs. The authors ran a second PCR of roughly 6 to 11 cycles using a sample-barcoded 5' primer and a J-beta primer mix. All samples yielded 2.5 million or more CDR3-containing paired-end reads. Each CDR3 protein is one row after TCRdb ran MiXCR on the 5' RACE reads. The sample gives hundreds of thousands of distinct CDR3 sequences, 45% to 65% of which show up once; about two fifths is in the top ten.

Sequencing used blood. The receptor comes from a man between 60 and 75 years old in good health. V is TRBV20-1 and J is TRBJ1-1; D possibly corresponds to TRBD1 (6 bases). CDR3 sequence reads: CSARHGTWDTEAFF. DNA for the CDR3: TGCAGTGCTAGGCACGGGACATGGGACACTGAAGCTTTCTTT.